The 25 T cell receptor beta chains presented below share a single source sample, sequenced in a study of metastatic and nonmetastatic thyroid tumors. With MiXCR, TCRdb called clones anew from the PCR reads. The sample has approximately 30,000 clones, more than 20% seen once. Thyroid surgery took place with no prior treatment in any patient. Specimen: blood. Receptors originate from a female donor with papillary thyroid cancer or a benign thyroid nodule (not recorded which). Some clones in this sample may be carry-over from other donors' samples.

The gene calls are TRBV6-2 or TRBV6-3 and TRBJ2-3; 7 bases match TRBD2. The trim removed 7 bases at V and 6 bases at J, leaving 10 bases unmatched. Germline lookup yields CDR1 MNHEY and CDR2 SVGEGT. The CDR3 has 14 amino acids. The CDR3 nucleotides are TGTGCCAGCACCACCATAGGGAGGGCGGATACGCAGTATTTT. It yields the protein CASTTIGRADTQYF.

The CDR3 bases are TGCAGTGCTCCATCCACAGATAACAATCAGCCCCAGCATTTT. This sequence encodes CSAPSTDNNQPQHF. This chain uses TRBV20-1 with TRBJ1-5; D call uncertain. Germline-derived CDR1 and CDR2 are DFQATT and SNEGSKA (reference sequence). The V end lost 5 bases, the J end lost 3 bases, and 14 bases lay between the germline ends. This CDR3 is 14 amino acids long.

This clone has more than one count but fewer than ten. The chain joins TRBV6-4 to TRBJ2-3, with 9 bases matching TRBD2. CDR1 and CDR2 from the germline V gene are MRHNA and SNTAGT. This CDR3 has 15 amino acids. The J segment lost 3 bases and the V segment lost 4 bases, leaving 5 bases of the junction unmatched. The CDR3 loop is CASSAASGTTDTQYF. DNA of the CDR3: TGTGCCAGCAGTGCGGCTAGCGGGACGACAGATACGCAGTATTTT.

This clone was observed at least ten times. This specimen includes other DNA sequences encoding the same CDR3. This chain links TRBV20-1 with TRBJ2-1; 7 bases map to TRBD2. CDR1 DFQATT and CDR2 SNEGSKA come from the germline V gene (reference sequence). The CDR3 is 16 residues long. J was trimmed by 7 bases and V by 0 bases; bases with no gene match: 12. CDR3 sequence: CSARDVTGGGVNEQFF. CDR3 coding DNA: TGCAGTGCTAGAGATGTGACGGGGGGAGGTGTTAATGAGCAGTTCTTC.

This clone was counted at least ten times. The chain recombines TRBV12-3 or TRBV12-4 with TRBJ1-1; D possibly corresponds to TRBD1 (5 bases). The CDR3 is made up of 15 amino acids. The germline V and J ends were trimmed by 3 bases and 1 base, with 12 bases remaining between them. The DNA for the CDR3 is TGTGCCAGCAGTTTGTTGGGGGGGGGGAACACTGAAGCTTTCTTT. Translated: CASSLLGGGNTEAFF.

J is TRBJ2-7 and V is TRBV5-1; D possibly corresponds to TRBD1 (6 bases). The germline CDR1 and CDR2 sequences are SGHRS and YFSETQ. CDR3 length: 14 residues. Trimming cost V 0 bases and J 6 bases, with 13 bases left between them. CDR3 residues: CASSLGQVLVEQYF. The CDR3 nucleotides are TGCGCCAGCAGCTTGGGACAGGTTCTTGTCGAGCAGTACTTC.

Note on this clone: A clone one base away is much larger, so this may be a read error. The gene calls are TRBV20-1 and TRBJ1-3; D uncertain. The V gene lost 0 bases and the J gene lost 2 bases, with 8 bases spanning the gap. CDR1 and CDR2 (germline): DFQATT, SNEGSKA (reference sequence). The length of the CDR3 is 14 residues. The CDR3 nucleotides are TGCAGTGCTAGAGATGGGGTCCCTGGAAACACCATATATTTT. This translates into CSARDGVPGNTIYF.

This clone was seen many times. The chain uses TRBV6-2 or TRBV6-3 and TRBJ2-3; 10 positions agree with TRBD2. The CDR3 has 15 residues. V lost 5 bases, J lost 3 bases, and 5 bases stayed unmatched. Germline V CDR1 and CDR2: MNHEY, SVGEGT. The CDR3 DNA is TGTGCCAGCAGTCTCGAGGGACTAGCGACAGATACGCAGTATTTT. Protein: CASSLEGLATDTQYF.

This clone has at least ten counts. The genes are TRBV18 and TRBJ1-1; TRBD1 matches 7 bases. V trimming: 8 bases; J trimming: 1 base; junction bases outside the gene matches: 4. This CDR3 is built from 13 residues. Germline loops: CDR1 KGHSH, CDR2 LQKENI. CDR3 nucleotide sequence: TGTGCCAGCACGACAGGGAGGAACACTGAAGCTTTCTTT. Translating gives CASTTGRNTEAFF.

This clone was seen repeatedly, ten times or more. The V gene is TRBV5-5, the J gene TRBJ1-5; 7 bases are a match to TRBD1. Trimming cost V 4 bases and J 6 bases; bases outside gene matches: 7. The CDR3 length is 14 residues. Germline V gene lookup returns CDR1 SGHKS and CDR2 YYEKEE (reference sequence). The CDR3 loop is CASSLSTGRQPQHF. The DNA for the CDR3 is TGTGCCAGCAGCCTATCGACAGGGCGTCAGCCCCAGCATTTT.

This clone was detected ten times or more. The chain has TRBV4-3 and TRBJ2-2; 10 positions agree with TRBD2. The CDR3 has 19 residues. The V and J ends lost 1 base and 4 bases, in that order; junction bases with no gene match: 12. Germline V gene data show CDR1 as LGHNA and CDR2 as YSLEER. The CDR3 is CASSQVVRFGTSATGELFF. Written as DNA, the CDR3 is TGCGCCAGCAGCCAAGTCGTCCGTTTCGGGACTAGCGCCACCGGGGAGCTGTTTTTT.

This clone was observed many times. The CDR3 region has the DNA TGTGCCAGCAGCTCCTCAGGGGTTGGCTACACCTTC. Translating it yields CASSSSGVGYTF. The chain is built from TRBV5-6 and TRBJ1-2; a possible D gene is TRBD1 (6 bases). The germline V gene encodes CDR1 SGHDT and CDR2 YYEEEE. V was trimmed by 3 bases and J by 7 bases, leaving 10 bases between them. This CDR3 has 12 amino acids. The complete variable domain, with remaining parts taken from reference TRBV5-6 and TRBJ1-2, reads DAGVTQSPTHLIKTRGQQVTLRCSPKSGHDTVSWYQQALGQGPQFIFQYYEEEERQRGNFPDRFSGHQFPNYSSELNVNALLLGDSALYLCASSSSGVGYTFGSGTRLTVV.

This clone is medium-sized within its sample. In DNA form, the CDR3 reads TGTGCCAGCAGTTTAGGGACAGGGCCTACCTACGAGCAGTACTTC. Amino acid sequence: CASSLGTGPTYEQYF. The gene calls are TRBV28 and TRBJ2-7; the match to TRBD1 covers 9 bases. Per germline, CDR1 MDHEN and CDR2 SYDVKM. This CDR3 is built from 15 residues. Trimming cost V 2 bases and J 2 bases; bases outside gene matches: 4.

This clone occurred many times. The same CDR3 can be traced to other DNA sequences in this sample. The chain uses TRBV16 and TRBJ1-3; the match to TRBD1 covers 7 bases. Germline assignment: CDR1 KGHSY and CDR2 FQNENV. With 4 bases clipped from V and 5 bases from J, the junction kept 20 bases outside the gene matches. The CDR3 covers 19 residues. The CDR3 nucleotides are TGTGCCAGCAGCCCTCTCCCGGGACAGACTTCGCAACACAGAAACACCATATATTTT. It yields the protein CASSPLPGQTSQHRNTIYF.

This clone was seen ten or more times. The chain is built from TRBV30 and TRBJ2-1, with 14 bases identical to TRBD2. The CDR3 has 18 amino acids. The J segment lost 7 bases and the V segment lost 4 bases, leaving 15 bases of the junction unmatched. The germline V gene has CDR1 GTSNPN and CDR2 SVGIG (reference sequence). The CDR3 region has the DNA TGTGCCTGGAACCAAGGGGGCGCGGGACTAGCGGGAGTAAATGAGCAGTTCTTC. Translated: CAWNQGGAGLAGVNEQFF.

This clone was observed many times. The chain links TRBV20-1 to TRBJ1-5; D is perhaps TRBD1 (5 bases). CDR3 length: 15 residues. V was cut by 3 bases and J by 7 bases, with 19 bases left in between. Looked up from germline, CDR1 is DFQATT and CDR2 is SNEGSKA (reference sequence). The CDR3 DNA reads as TGCAGTGCTAGTAAGGCGGGCAGGGAAAGCCAGCCCCAGCATTTT. It is translated as CSASKAGRESQPQHF.

This clone was detected many times. The chain links TRBV5-1 to TRBJ1-1, with 8 bases matching TRBD1. This CDR3 region has 15 residues. Germline loops: CDR1 SGHRS, CDR2 YFSETQ. V lost 3 bases and J lost 3; bases outside the gene matches: 7. CDR3 protein: CASSSVAGGYTEAFF. The CDR3 nucleotides are TGCGCCAGCAGCTCCGTAGCAGGGGGCTACACTGAAGCTTTCTTT.

This clone was seen more than once but under ten times. This sequence joins TRBV25-1 and TRBJ2-2, with TRBD2 matching over 12 bases. V lost 3 bases to trimming and J lost 4 bases; unmatched junction nucleotides: 3. The V gene's germline CDR1 is MGHDK and CDR2 SYGVNS. CDR3 length: 16 amino acids. CDR3 sequence reads: CASSDWTSGVTGELFF. The CDR3 DNA reads TGTGCCAGCAGTGACTGGACTAGCGGGGTCACCGGGGAGCTGTTTTTT.

This clone was detected many times. This could be a read error, since a much larger clone is one nucleotide away. Other DNA sequences in the same sample also yield this CDR3. V and J are TRBV6-4 and TRBJ2-6; D is possibly TRBD1 (6 bases). V dropped 5 bases and J dropped 0 bases, with 8 bases sitting between them. The CDR3 loop spans 15 amino acids. From germline, CDR1 is MRHNA and CDR2 SNTAGT. CDR3 DNA: TGTGCCAGCAGTCCAGGGGTCTCTGGGGCCAACGTCCTGACTTTC. Translation gives CASSPGVSGANVLTF.

In its sample, this clone was seen a few times. The chain carries TRBV20-1 and TRBJ1-1; 7 bases line up with TRBD1. The germline V gene encodes CDR1 DFQATT and CDR2 SNEGSKA (reference sequence). The trim removed 6 bases at V and 11 bases at J, leaving 18 bases unmatched. The CDR3 length is 14 residues. CDR3 residues: CSAAVKRGRIKAFF. The DNA of the CDR3 is TGCAGTGCCGCAGTAAAAAGGGGGCGAATTAAGGCTTTCTTT.

Turning to this clone: This clone may be a read error of a much larger clone one base away. The chain joins TRBV5-1 to TRBJ2-7; D possibly matches TRBD1 or TRBD2 (5 bases each). Deletions cut 7 bases from V and 2 bases from J, with 16 bases between. The CDR3 has 14 residues. The V gene's germline CDR1 is SGHRS and CDR2 YFSETQ. CDR3: CASGDLALPYEQYF. As DNA, the CDR3 is TGCGCCAGCGGGGACCTAGCCCTCCCCTACGAGCAGTACTTC. Full variable domain (missing parts from reference TRBV5-1 and TRBJ2-7): KAGVTQTPRYLIKTRGQQVTLSCSPISGHRSVSWYQQTPGQGLQFLFEYFSETQRNKGNFPGRFSGRQFSNSRSEMNVSTLELGDSALYLCASGDLALPYEQYFGPGTRLTVT.

This clone appeared a few times. One end of the junction is discordant with germline, which a read error may explain. Other DNA sequences from this sample encode an identical CDR3 as well. The rearrangement joins TRBV15 to TRBJ2-7; TRBD2 might be the D (5 bases). CDR1 is LNHNV and CDR2 is YYDKDF in the germline V gene (reference sequence). The CDR3 has 14 residues. The CDR3 spells CATSSGDWGVEQYF. In nucleotides, the CDR3 is TGCGCCACCAGCAGCGGAGACTGGGGTGTCGAGCAATACTTC.

This clone was seen repeatedly, ten times or more. The rearrangement links TRBV19 to TRBJ2-7, with D unresolved. Trimming removed 3 bases at V and 2 bases at J, with 11 bases between. Germline lookup yields CDR1 LNHDA and CDR2 SQIVND (reference sequence). The CDR3 consists of 14 residues. CDR3 sequence (DNA): TGTGCCAGTAGTATGGGCGGCCTTACCTACGAGCAGTACTTC. This codes for CASSMGGLTYEQYF.

This clone was counted a few times. This chain joins TRBV2 and TRBJ2-5; D is undetermined. CDR1 and CDR2 from the germline V gene are SNHLY and FYNNEI. V dropped 11 bases and J dropped 4 bases, with 20 bases sitting between them. The CDR3 length is 14 residues. CDR3: CAVPLGREGETQYF. The DNA for the CDR3 is TGTGCCGTCCCCCTCGGGCGAGAAGGAGAGACCCAGTACTTC.

By frequency in the sample, this clone is medium-sized. The CDR3, as DNA: TGCGCCAGCAGGGGTATGAACACTGAAGCTTTCTTT. Translating it yields CASRGMNTEAFF. The chain has TRBV4-1 and TRBJ1-1, with D hard to call. Germline assignment: CDR1 MGHRA and CDR2 YSYEKL. The CDR3 has 12 residues. V dropped 6 bases and J dropped 0 bases, with 5 bases sitting between them.